This is a list of T cell receptor beta chains from one sample in a study of early T cells in non-severe SARS-CoV-2 infection. TCRdb re-called the 5' RACE reads with MiXCR, one entry per CDR3 protein. The table shows 86,000 or so distinct CDR3 sequences, with about 6.5% occurring only once. Sequenced input: whole blood. Source of these receptors: an adult who was a healthcare worker with PCR-confirmed SARS-CoV-2 infection or an uninfected control (not recorded which). The CDR3 runs from the conserved cysteine through the conserved F or W. D genes are given only for firm matches. Not all rows give a size; the values are once, few, many and, for expanded clones, a class.

j_gene | d_gene | v_gene | abundance | CDR3aa | CDR3nt
TRBJ1-4 | TRBD1 | TRBV19 | many | CASSSKDRAINEKLFF | TGTGCCAGTAGTTCCAAGGACAGGGCGATTAATGAAAAACTGTTTTTT
TRBJ2-7 | TRBD2 | TRBV20-1 | NA | CSARPSGSYEQYF | TGCAGTGCTAGACCTAGCGGGAGTTACGAGCAGTACTTC
TRBJ1-1 | TRBD1 | TRBV7-2 | NA | CASSTRTGGGMNTEAFF | TGTGCCAGCAGCACTCGGACAGGGGGCGGCATGAACACTGAAGCTTTCTTT
TRBJ2-3 | NA | TRBV9 | NA | CASSVEGLTDTQYF | TGTGCCAGCAGCGTAGAGGGACTCACAGATACGCAGTATTTT
TRBJ1-5 | NA | TRBV20-1 | NA | CSATAPGHLNQPQHF | TGCAGTGCAACCGCACCGGGACATCTCAATCAGCCCCAGCATTTT
TRBJ2-7 | NA | TRBV19 | NA | CASSIASPGNYEQYF | TGTGCCAGTAGTATAGCTTCGCCAGGGAACTACGAGCAGTACTTC
TRBJ2-4 | TRBD2 | TRBV4-1 | NA | CASSQGLAGANIQYF | TGCGCCAGCAGCCAGGGACTAGCGGGAGCTAACATTCAGTACTTC
TRBJ2-1 | NA | TRBV18 | NA | CASYTSRDFDNEQFF | TGTGCCAGCTATACCAGCCGGGACTTCGACAATGAGCAGTTCTTC
TRBJ2-2 | NA | TRBV7-2 | NA | CASSLVLTGELFF | TGTGCCAGCAGCTTAGTTCTCACCGGGGAGCTGTTTTTT
TRBJ2-4 | NA | TRBV19 | NA | CASSIFGGVTKNIQYF | TGTGCCAGTAGTATTTTTGGTGGCGTAACCAAAAACATTCAGTACTTC
TRBJ2-1 | NA | TRBV4-3 | many | CASSRGLAGSSYNEQFF | TGCGCCAGCAGCCGCGGGTTGGCTGGAAGCTCCTACAATGAGCAGTTCTTC